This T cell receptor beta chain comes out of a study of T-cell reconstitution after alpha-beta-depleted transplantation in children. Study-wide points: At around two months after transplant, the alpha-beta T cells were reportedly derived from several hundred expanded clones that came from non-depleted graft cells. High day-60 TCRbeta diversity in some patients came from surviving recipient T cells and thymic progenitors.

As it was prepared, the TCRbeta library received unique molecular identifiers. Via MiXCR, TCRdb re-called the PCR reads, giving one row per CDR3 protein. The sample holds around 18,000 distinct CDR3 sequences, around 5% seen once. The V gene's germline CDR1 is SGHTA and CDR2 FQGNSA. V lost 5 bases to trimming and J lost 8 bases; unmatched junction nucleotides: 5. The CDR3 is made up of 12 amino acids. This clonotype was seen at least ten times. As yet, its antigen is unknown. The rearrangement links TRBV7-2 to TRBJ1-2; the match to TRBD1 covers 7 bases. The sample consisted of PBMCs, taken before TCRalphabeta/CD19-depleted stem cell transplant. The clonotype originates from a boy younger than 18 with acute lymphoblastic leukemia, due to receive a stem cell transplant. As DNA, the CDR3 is TGTGCCAGCAGCACGCAGGGGGTCGGCTACACCTTC. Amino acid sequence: CASSTQGVGYTF.